This paragraph reports one T cell receptor beta chain. V trimming: 8 bases; J trimming: 5 bases; junction bases outside the gene matches: 7. Germline loops: CDR1 MNHEY, CDR2 SVGAGI. This CDR3 spans 14 amino acids. Source study methods: From reference gene primer amplification, estimates of nucleated cell counts were derived. Sequencing used immunoSEQ multiplex PCR; TCRdb keeps in-frame clones, though not all of them. The DNA gave D and trimming, while V, J and clone size come from that table. The table includes 40,000 to 50,000 clones, about 76% detected once. The sample comes from a study of blood T cell repertoires in COVID-19.

This receptor was obtained from a man between 65 and 80 years old with active or convalescent COVID-19. What was sequenced was peripheral blood. This chain links TRBV6-5 with TRBJ2-1; 9 positions match TRBD1. The CDR3 sequence: CASPRDRANNEQFF. The CDR3 bases are TGTGCCAGCCCCCGGGACAGGGCAAACAATGAGCAGTTCTTC.